Below are 16 T cell receptor beta chains sequenced from a single sample in a study of blood T cell repertoires in COVID-19. Produced via immunoSEQ multiplex PCR; TCRdb's table is partial and in-frame only. The table has around 50,000 clones, approximately 90% seen once. Material for sequencing was peripheral blood. These receptors were collected from a man in his 70s with acute or convalescent COVID-19.

The rearrangement uses TRBV4-2 and TRBJ2-4, with D possibly being TRBD2 (6 bases). Per the germline V gene, CDR1 is LGHNA and CDR2 is YNFKEQ. There are 15 residues in the CDR3. The V end was cut by 9 bases, the J end by 2 bases, with 17 bases between. The CDR3, as DNA: TGTGCCAGAACACTCCGGGACTGGACCAAAAACATTCAGTACTTC. Protein sequence: CARTLRDWTKNIQYF.

This clone appeared a few times. The gene calls are TRBV6-5 and TRBJ1-2, with D perhaps TRBD1 (5 bases). Trimming left V 2 bases short and J 7 bases short, with 8 bases between. CDR1 is MNHEY, CDR2 SVGAGI, per germline. The CDR3 contains 12 residues. CDR3 in DNA: TGTGCCAGCAGTTACACAGGCGGTGGCTACACCTTC. Its translation: CASSYTGGGYTF.

V gene TRBV28 combines with J gene TRBJ2-2; 9 bases line up with TRBD1. Germline-derived CDR1 and CDR2 are MDHEN and SYDVKM. The junction had 15 bases not matched to a gene; V was cut back by 4 bases and J by 3 bases. The CDR3 consists of 19 residues. CDR3 sequence: CASSSPLPQGAQDTGELFF. The CDR3 nucleotides are TGTGCCAGCAGTTCGCCCCTACCACAGGGGGCGCAGGACACCGGGGAGCTGTTTTTT.

The V gene is TRBV5-1, the J gene TRBJ1-1, with D possibly matching TRBD1 (6 bases). The V end lost 6 bases, the J end lost 5 bases, and 17 bases lay between the germline ends. The CDR3 loop spans 14 amino acids. Per the germline V gene, CDR1 is SGHRS and CDR2 is YFSETQ. The CDR3 protein is CASTIEGTRTEAFF. The CDR3 coding sequence is TGCGCCAGCACCATTGAAGGGACAAGGACTGAAGCTTTCTTT.

This chain joins TRBV7-8 and TRBJ2-3; D is possibly TRBD2 (5 bases). Trimming removed 1 base from V and 1 base from J, with 9 bases in between. The CDR3 is 15 amino acids. Germline V gene lookup returns CDR1 SGHVS and CDR2 FQNEAQ. The CDR3 DNA sequence: TGTGCCAGCAGCTTAGACCTAGCCGGCACAGATACGCAGTATTTT. It translates to CASSLDLAGTDTQYF.

The table lists this clone with a few counts. This rearrangement joins TRBV9 to TRBJ1-2; TRBD1 aligns across 11 bases. This CDR3 contains 15 residues. Germline CDR1 and CDR2: SGDLS and YYNGEE. Trimming took 4 bases from V and 4 from J; bases not matched to a gene: 6. The CDR3 sequence is CASSPGTGGLYGYTF. In DNA, the CDR3 is TGTGCCAGCAGCCCCGGGACAGGGGGACTCTATGGCTACACCTTC.

CDR3 DNA: TGTGCCAGCAGCCTCCGCGGGGTTCGGCATGGCTACACCTTC. Translating gives CASSLRGVRHGYTF. The rearrangement joins TRBV7-9 to TRBJ1-2; D call uncertain. CDR1 is SEHNR, CDR2 FQNEAQ, per germline (reference sequence). The CDR3 is 14 amino acids. The ends were cut back, 5 bases at V and 6 bases at J, with 16 bases in the middle.

The chain employs TRBV27 and TRBJ1-2; D uncertain. CDR1 and CDR2 from the germline V gene are MNHEY and SMNVEV (reference sequence). V gave up 3 bases and J gave up 6 bases, with 11 bases separating them. The CDR3 is made up of 13 amino acids. CDR3 DNA: TGTGCCAGCAGTTTCAGAGGGAGCCATGGCTACACCTTC. This codes for CASSFRGSHGYTF.

This sequence joins TRBV9 and TRBJ1-1, with a weak D call TRBD1 (6 bases). Deletions cut 3 bases from V and 1 base from J, with 13 bases between. The germline V gene has CDR1 SGDLS and CDR2 YYNGEE. This CDR3 is 15 amino acids long. The CDR3 nucleotides read TGTGCCAGCAGCGCCGCAGGGGTAAGGAACACTGAAGCTTTCTTT. Protein product: CASSAAGVRNTEAFF.

This rearrangement joins TRBV9 to TRBJ1-1; 9 bases match TRBD1. CDR1 SGDLS and CDR2 YYNGEE come from the germline V gene. The trim removed 2 bases at V and 0 bases at J, leaving 5 bases unmatched. CDR3 length equals 16 residues. The CDR3: CASSVSGTGLNTEAFF. The CDR3 DNA reads TGTGCCAGCAGCGTTTCCGGGACAGGGCTGAACACTGAAGCTTTCTTT.

The chain carries TRBV5-4 and TRBJ1-1; unclear D gene. The length of the CDR3 is 13 residues. Looked up from germline, CDR1 is SGHNT and CDR2 is YYREEE (reference sequence). With 0 bases removed from V and 2 bases from J, the gap between germline ends came to 5 bases. DNA of the CDR3: TGTGCCAGCAGCTTGGCCCCAAACACTGAAGCTTTCTTT. Protein: CASSLAPNTEAFF.

The chain has TRBV10-1 and TRBJ1-5, with a weak D call TRBD1 (6 bases). The CDR3 runs 21 residues. The V gene lost 10 bases and the J gene lost 6 bases, with 40 bases spanning the gap. Germline V gives CDR1 WNHNN, CDR2 SYGVQD (reference sequence). The CDR3 here is CATLPRTEPTPLSNSGQPQHF. The CDR3 nucleotides read TGCGCCACCCTGCCCCGGACAGAACCTACTCCTTTAAGCAATTCGGGTCAGCCCCAGCATTTT.

This clone has only one observation. CDR3 sequence reads: CASTFDRNQPQHF. CDR3 DNA sequence: TGTGCCAGCACTTTTGACAGGAATCAGCCCCAGCATTTT. The rearrangement uses TRBV6-5 and TRBJ1-5; tentative D call: TRBD1 (6 bases). Between the trimmed V and J ends, which lost 7 bases and 4 bases, there was a span of 11 bases. The CDR3 consists of 13 residues. CDR1 MNHEY and CDR2 SVGAGI come from the germline V gene.

The chain carries TRBV2 and TRBJ2-7, with TRBD1 matching 10 bases. V dropped 6 bases and J dropped 6; count of bases not matched to a gene: 11. Germline loops: CDR1 SNHLY, CDR2 FYNNEI. The CDR3 contains 15 residues. The CDR3 protein is CASRPAGTGEGEQYF. The CDR3 region has the DNA TGTGCCAGCAGGCCCGCCGGGACAGGGGAAGGCGAGCAGTACTTC. Looking up the rest from reference TRBV2 and TRBJ2-7 gives the full variable domain: EPEVTQTPSHQVTQMGQEVILRCVPISNHLYFYWYRQILGQKVEFLVSFYNNEISEKSEIFDDQFSVERPDGSNFTLKIRSTKLEDSAMYFCASRPAGTGEGEQYFGPGTRLTVT.

The V gene is TRBV7-2, the J gene TRBJ1-2; D remains unclear. V lost 3 bases and J lost 4, with 6 bases in between. The length of the CDR3 is 12 residues. Per the germline V gene, CDR1 is SGHTA and CDR2 is FQGNSA. CDR3 loop: CASSLASYGYTF. DNA for the CDR3: TGTGCCAGCAGCTTGGCCAGCTATGGCTACACCTTC. The complete variable domain, with remaining parts taken from reference TRBV7-2 and TRBJ1-2, reads GAGVSQSPSNKVTEKGKDVELRCDPISGHTALYWYRQSLGQGLEFLIYFQGNSAPDKSGLPSDRFSAERTGGSVSTLTIQRTQQEDSAVYLCASSLASYGYTFGSGTRLTVV.

This clone rates as medium-sized. The rearrangement uses TRBV27 and TRBJ1-1, with a tentative D call TRBD1 (6 bases). Between the trimmed V and J ends, which lost 8 bases and 5 bases, there was a span of 18 bases. This CDR3 region has 14 residues. CDR1 and CDR2 from the germline V gene are MNHEY and SMNVEV (reference sequence). As DNA, the CDR3 is TGTGCCAGCCGGACCGGACAGCCGAGGACTGAAGCTTTCTTT. Residues: CASRTGQPRTEAFF.